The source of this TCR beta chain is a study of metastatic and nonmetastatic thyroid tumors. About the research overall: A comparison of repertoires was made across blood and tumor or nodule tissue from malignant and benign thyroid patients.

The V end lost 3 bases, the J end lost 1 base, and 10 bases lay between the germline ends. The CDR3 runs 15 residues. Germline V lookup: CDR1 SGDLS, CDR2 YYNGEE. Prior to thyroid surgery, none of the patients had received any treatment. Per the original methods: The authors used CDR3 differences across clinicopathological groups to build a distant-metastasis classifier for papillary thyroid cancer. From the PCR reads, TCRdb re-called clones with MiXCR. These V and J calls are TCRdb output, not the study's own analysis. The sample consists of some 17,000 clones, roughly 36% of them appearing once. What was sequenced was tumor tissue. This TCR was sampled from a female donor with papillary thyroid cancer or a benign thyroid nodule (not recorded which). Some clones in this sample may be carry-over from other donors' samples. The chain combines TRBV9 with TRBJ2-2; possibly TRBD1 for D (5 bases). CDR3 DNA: TGTGCCAGCAGCGACTACAGGTGGAACACCGGGGAGCTGTTTTTT. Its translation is CASSDYRWNTGELFF. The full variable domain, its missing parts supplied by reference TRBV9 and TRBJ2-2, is DSGVTQTPKHLITATGQRVTLRCSPRSGDLSVYWYQQSLDQGLQFLIQYYNGEERAKGNILERFSAQQFPDLHSELNLSSLELGDSALYFCASSDYRWNTGELFFGEGSRLTVL.